The 12 T cell receptor beta chains given below trace back to one sample, sequenced in a study of control samples from healthy donors and cancer patients. Repertoires were generated with immunoSEQ multiplex PCR, while TCRdb's copy carries only in-frame clones and drops some. The sample shows under 150,000 clones, 88% of them seen only once. The sequenced material came from blood. The receptors stem from a woman aged 65 to 85 in good health.

This chain uses TRBV2 with TRBJ1-2; a possible D gene is TRBD1 (6 bases). In germline, CDR1 is SNHLY, CDR2 FYNNEI. V lost 8 bases, J lost 8 bases, and 18 bases lay in between. The CDR3 consists of 13 residues. CDR3 bases: TGTGCCAGCGCCACACGGGCAGGGGTCGGCTACACCTTC. It encodes CASATRAGVGYTF.

V and J are TRBV7-2 and TRBJ1-1; TRBD1 is a possible D gene (6 bases). The CDR3 covers 15 residues. Per germline, CDR1 SGHTA and CDR2 FQGNSA. Trimming took 3 bases from V and 2 from J, leaving 13 bases between them. CDR3 in amino acids: CASSFYQGSNTEAFF. DNA for the CDR3: TGTGCCAGCAGCTTCTATCAGGGGAGTAACACTGAAGCTTTCTTT.

The genes are TRBV5-6 and TRBJ1-4; 12 bases are a match to TRBD1. Germline trimming cut 3 bases from V and 8 bases from J; bases unmatched to any gene: 2. The CDR3 contains 14 residues. Germline V gene sequence: CDR1 SGHDT, CDR2 YYEEEE. CDR3 bases: TGTGCCAGCAGCTGGGACAGGGGGCGCGAAAAACTGTTTTTT. Encoded protein: CASSWDRGREKLFF. Using reference TRBV5-6 and TRBJ1-4 for the parts outside the CDR3, the full variable domain is DAGVTQSPTHLIKTRGQQVTLRCSPKSGHDTVSWYQQALGQGPQFIFQYYEEEERQRGNFPDRFSGHQFPNYSSELNVNALLLGDSALYLCASSWDRGREKLFFGSGTQLSVL.

A single count supports this clone. The chain employs TRBV7-9 and TRBJ1-2; no clear D. Germline V lookup: CDR1 SEHNR, CDR2 FQNEAQ (reference sequence). The length of the CDR3 is 13 residues. With 4 bases removed from V and 3 bases from J, the gap between germline ends came to 9 bases. CDR3 in DNA: TGTGCCAGCAGCTACCCCGGGGACTATGGCTACACCTTC. It is translated as CASSYPGDYGYTF.

The gene calls are TRBV1 and TRBJ2-2; the D call TRBD2 from the table was never checked on the DNA. TRBV1 is a pseudogene. The CDR3 spans 17 residues. Here the CDR3 reads CTSSLPCVYRGTGELFF. The CDR3 bases are TGCACCAGCAGCCTTCCCTGTGTCTACCGGGGCACCGGGGAGCTGTTTTTT.

This chain joins TRBV7-9 and TRBJ2-1; TRBD1 might be the D (9 bases). Germline-derived CDR1 and CDR2 are SEHNR and FQNEAQ (reference sequence). The CDR3 has 16 residues. Trimming cost V 5 bases and J 5 bases, with 19 bases left between them. Written as DNA, the CDR3 is TGTGCCAGCAGCCGCGGGGGGACAGGGAAAAACAATGAGCAGTTCTTC. Its translation is CASSRGGTGKNNEQFF.

The chain joins TRBV5-6 to TRBJ2-2; no definite D call. This CDR3 contains 16 residues. Germline assignment: CDR1 SGHDT and CDR2 YYEEEE. V dropped 2 bases and J dropped 3 bases, with 14 bases sitting between them. CDR3 sequence (DNA): TGTGCCAGCAGCTTACGAACCCAGGAATACACCGGGGAGCTGTTTTTT. It yields the protein CASSLRTQEYTGELFF. Using reference TRBV5-6 and TRBJ2-2 for the parts outside the CDR3, the full variable domain is DAGVTQSPTHLIKTRGQQVTLRCSPKSGHDTVSWYQQALGQGPQFIFQYYEEEERQRGNFPDRFSGHQFPNYSSELNVNALLLGDSALYLCASSLRTQEYTGELFFGEGSRLTVL.

This chain connects TRBV15 to TRBJ2-5; 13 bases align to TRBD2. The length of the CDR3 is 19 residues. Germline CDR1 reads LNHNV; CDR2 reads YYDKDF (reference sequence). The junction had 12 bases not matched to a gene; V was cut back by 0 bases and J by 5 bases. The CDR3 bases are TGTGCCACCAGCAGAGATCGGACTAGCGGGGGTATGCCGGCGGAGACCCAGTACTTC. Translated: CATSRDRTSGGMPAETQYF.

The chain is built from TRBV5-6 and TRBJ1-3, with D uncertain. From germline, CDR1 is SGHDT and CDR2 YYEEEE. V lost 0 bases to trimming and J lost 12 bases, with 10 bases between them. CDR3 length equals 12 residues. The CDR3 loop is CASSLVPEDIYF. The DNA of the CDR3 is TGTGCCAGCAGCTTGGTCCCCGAGGACATATATTTT.

This chain connects TRBV7-8 to TRBJ2-7; 7 bases agree with TRBD1. CDR3 length: 14 residues. V trimming: 1 base; J trimming: 3 bases; junction bases outside the gene matches: 3. Germline V gives CDR1 SGHVS, CDR2 FQNEAQ. Written as DNA, the CDR3 is TGTGCCAGCAGCTTAGAGACAGGGAGCTACGAGCAGTACTTC. Its protein product is CASSLETGSYEQYF.

CDR3 in DNA: TGCGCCAGCAGCCAAGAAGGAGGACCAGCTTATAGCAATCAGCCCCAGCATTTT. Protein product: CASSQEGGPAYSNQPQHF. The chain recombines TRBV4-3 with TRBJ1-5, with D unclear. From germline, CDR1 is LGHNA and CDR2 YSLEER. This CDR3 has 18 residues. Trimming shortened V by 0 bases and J by 0 bases, and 15 bases separated the two germline ends.

This chain connects TRBV2 to TRBJ2-5; maybe TRBD1 (5 bases). Deletions cut 9 bases from V and 4 bases from J, with 15 bases between. The CDR3 contains 13 residues. CDR1 is SNHLY and CDR2 is FYNNEI in the germline V gene. Here the CDR3 DNA reads TGTGCCAGTAGGACGGACAACCTAGAGACCCAGTACTTC. Amino acid sequence: CASRTDNLETQYF.